The present entry profiles one T cell receptor (beta chain) with its context. What it binds is not known. The data are from a study of T cell repertoires in cytomegalovirus infection. For the study at large: Epitope selection comprised recently identified HLA-C-restricted CMV epitopes and well-studied HLA-B-restricted CMV epitopes.

TCRdb used MiXCR to reprocess the reads, holding one entry per CDR3 protein. The sample carries approximately 110,000 distinct CDR3 sequences, 30% recorded once. Study-level results: Accumulated public TCR beta family frequency recognized individuals carrying CMV together with the relevant HLA.

The receptor comes from a human donor in good health (CMV status not recorded). Some clones in this sample may be carry-over from other donors' samples. The material was CD8+ T cells from cultured PBMCs, obtained from culture after CMV antigen stimulation.

CDR3 nucleotides: TGCGCCAGCAGCCAACACTTAGGGAACACTGAAGCTTTCTTT. Amino acids: CASSQHLGNTEAFF. The V and J genes are TRBV4-1 and TRBJ1-1; D gene ambiguous. The CDR3 length is 14 residues. CDR1 is MGHRA and CDR2 is YSYEKL in the germline V gene. Trimming left V 2 bases short and J 1 base short, with 8 bases between.